The clone carrying this T cell receptor (beta chain) was seen only a few times. Its antigen is currently unknown. The sample is drawn from a study of T-cell reconstitution after alpha-beta-depleted transplantation in children. Regarding the study as a whole: Expanded graft clones numbering several hundred reportedly gave rise to alpha-beta T cells about two months after transplant. Surviving recipient T cells and intrathymic progenitors accounted for some patients' high TCRbeta diversity at day 60. Newly generated T cells supplied most T-cell counts and diversity one year post-transplant.

CDR3 length: 15 amino acids. Germline CDR1 reads ENHRY; CDR2 reads SYGVKD. V dropped 5 bases and J dropped 4; count of bases not matched to a gene: 8. Unique molecular identifiers were incorporated during preparation of the TCRbeta library. TCRdb independently ran MiXCR on the PCR reads; one entry per CDR3 protein. The sample shows about 420,000 distinct CDR3 sequences, roughly 17% of them seen only once. The chain uses TRBV10-3 and TRBJ2-7; TRBD2 aligns across 10 bases. The sequencing used PBMCs, mostly from graft donor cells, collected 360 days after TCRalphabeta/CD19-depleted stem cell transplant. The source of this sequence is a boy under three years old who had a stem cell transplant for Wiskott-Aldrich syndrome, so the T cells may come from the graft donor. Here the CDR3 reads CAISRLAGTFYEQYF. CDR3 coding DNA: TGTGCCATCAGTAGACTAGCGGGCACCTTTTACGAGCAGTACTTC.